The text below deals with one T cell receptor (beta chain). Per the germline V gene, CDR1 is SGHDN and CDR2 is FVKESK. The CDR3 is made up of 13 amino acids. V lost 2 bases and J lost 7, with 11 bases in between. In the original analysis: The assay estimated nucleated cells by amplifying reference gene primers. Generated by immunoSEQ multiplex PCR, the TCRdb table keeps only in-frame clones and is missing some. For V, J and clone size, that table is used; D and trimming come from the DNA. The sample has 200,000 to 250,000 clones; around 81% are singletons. This entry belongs to a study of blood T cell repertoires in COVID-19. Study at large: Material from acute and convalescent COVID-19 was sourced from the United States, Italy and Spain. PBMCs, B-cell-depleted T cells, or T cells were the source of the cDNA or gDNA that made up the material.

The receptor comes from a human donor in a cohort sampled during active COVID-19. What was sequenced was peripheral blood. J is TRBJ1-1 and V is TRBV14, with D maybe TRBD1 (5 bases). The CDR3 coding sequence is TGTGCCAGCAGCCAACCCCGACAGAGTGAAGCTTTCTTT. Translating gives CASSQPRQSEAFF.